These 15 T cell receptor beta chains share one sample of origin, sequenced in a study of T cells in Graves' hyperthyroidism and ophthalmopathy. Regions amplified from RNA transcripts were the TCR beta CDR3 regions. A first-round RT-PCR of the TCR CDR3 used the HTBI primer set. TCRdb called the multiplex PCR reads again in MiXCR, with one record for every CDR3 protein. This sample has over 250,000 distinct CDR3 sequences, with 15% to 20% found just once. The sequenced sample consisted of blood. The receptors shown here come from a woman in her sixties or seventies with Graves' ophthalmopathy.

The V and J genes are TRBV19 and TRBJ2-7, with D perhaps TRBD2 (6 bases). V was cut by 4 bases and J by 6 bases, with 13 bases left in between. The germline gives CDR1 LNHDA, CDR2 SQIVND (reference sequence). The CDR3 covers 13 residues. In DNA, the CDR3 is TGTGCCAGTAGTAAGGGACTCGCGGGCGAGCAGTACTTC. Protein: CASSKGLAGEQYF.

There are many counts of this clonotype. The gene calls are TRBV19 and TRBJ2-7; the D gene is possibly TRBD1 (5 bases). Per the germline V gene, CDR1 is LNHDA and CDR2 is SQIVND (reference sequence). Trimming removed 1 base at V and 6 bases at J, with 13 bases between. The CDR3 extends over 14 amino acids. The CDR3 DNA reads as TGTGCCAGTAGTATAGGAGCCAGGGCCGGCGAGCAGTACTTC. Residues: CASSIGARAGEQYF.

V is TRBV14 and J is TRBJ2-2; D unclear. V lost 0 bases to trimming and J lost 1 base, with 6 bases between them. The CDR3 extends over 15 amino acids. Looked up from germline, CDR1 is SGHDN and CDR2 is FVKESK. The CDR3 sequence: CASSQDALNTGELFF. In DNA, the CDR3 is TGTGCCAGCAGCCAAGATGCTCTGAACACCGGGGAGCTGTTTTTT.

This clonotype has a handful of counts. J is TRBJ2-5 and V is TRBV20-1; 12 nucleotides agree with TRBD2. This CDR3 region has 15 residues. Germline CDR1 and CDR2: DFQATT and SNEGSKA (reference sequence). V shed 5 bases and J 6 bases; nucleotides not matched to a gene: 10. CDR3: CSAAPLAGGLQTQYF. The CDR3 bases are TGCAGTGCTGCCCCCCTAGCGGGAGGGTTGCAGACCCAGTACTTC.

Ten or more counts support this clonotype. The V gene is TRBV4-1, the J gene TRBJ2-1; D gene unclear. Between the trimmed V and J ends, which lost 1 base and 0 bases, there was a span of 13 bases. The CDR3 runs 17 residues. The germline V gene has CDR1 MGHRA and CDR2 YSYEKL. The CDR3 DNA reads TGCGCCAGCAGCCAAGCTGTTGGGGAAAGCTCCTACAATGAGCAGTTCTTC. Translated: CASSQAVGESSYNEQFF.

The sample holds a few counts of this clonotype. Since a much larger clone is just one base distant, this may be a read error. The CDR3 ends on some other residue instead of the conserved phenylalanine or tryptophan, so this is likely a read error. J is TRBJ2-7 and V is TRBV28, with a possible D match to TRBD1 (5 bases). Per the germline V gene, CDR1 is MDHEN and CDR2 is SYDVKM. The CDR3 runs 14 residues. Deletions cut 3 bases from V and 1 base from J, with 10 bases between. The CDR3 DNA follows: TGTGCCAGCAGTTTCCCGGCAGGGTCCTACGAGCAGTACCTC. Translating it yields CASSFPAGSYEQYL.

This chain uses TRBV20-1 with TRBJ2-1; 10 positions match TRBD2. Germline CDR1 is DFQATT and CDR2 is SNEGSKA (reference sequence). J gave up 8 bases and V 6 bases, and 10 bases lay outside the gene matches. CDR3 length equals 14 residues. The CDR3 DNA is TGCAGTGCCCTAAGCGGGAGGGCCCTCGATGAGCAGTTCTTC. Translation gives CSALSGRALDEQFF.

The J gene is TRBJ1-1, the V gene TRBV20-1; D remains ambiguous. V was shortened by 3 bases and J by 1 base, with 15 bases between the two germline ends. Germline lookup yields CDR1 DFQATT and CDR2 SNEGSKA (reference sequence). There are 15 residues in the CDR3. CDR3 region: CSASNLFRPNTEAFF. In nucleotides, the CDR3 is TGCAGTGCTAGCAATCTGTTCAGGCCGAACACTGAAGCTTTCTTT.

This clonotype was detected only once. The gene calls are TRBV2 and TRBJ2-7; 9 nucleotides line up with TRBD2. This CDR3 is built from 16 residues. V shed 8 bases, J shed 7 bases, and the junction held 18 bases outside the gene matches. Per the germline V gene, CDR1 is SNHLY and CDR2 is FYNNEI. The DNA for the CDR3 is TGTGCCAGCGGGCTGCTGGGGGCGGGAGGGCCAGGGGAGCAGTACTTC. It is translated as CASGLLGAGGPGEQYF.

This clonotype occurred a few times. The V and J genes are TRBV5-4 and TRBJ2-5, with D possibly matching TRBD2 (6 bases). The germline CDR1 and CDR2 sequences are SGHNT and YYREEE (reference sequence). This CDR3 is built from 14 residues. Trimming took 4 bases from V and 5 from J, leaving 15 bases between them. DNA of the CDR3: TGTGCCAGCAGCCCGGTGGGGGGTGGGGAGACCCAGTACTTC. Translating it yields CASSPVGGGETQYF.

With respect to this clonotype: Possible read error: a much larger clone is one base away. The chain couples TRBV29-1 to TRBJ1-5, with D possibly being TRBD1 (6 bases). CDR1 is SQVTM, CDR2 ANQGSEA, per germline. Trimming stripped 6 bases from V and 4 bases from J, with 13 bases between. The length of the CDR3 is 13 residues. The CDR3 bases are TGCAGCGTCGGGGACAATCCGAATCAGCCCCAGCATTTT. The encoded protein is CSVGDNPNQPQHF. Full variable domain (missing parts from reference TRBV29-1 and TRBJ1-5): SAVISQKPSRDICQRGTSLTIQCQVDSQVTMMFWYRQQPGQSLTLIATANQGSEATYESGFVIDKFPISRPNLTFSTLTVSNMSPEDSSIYLCSVGDNPNQPQHFGDGTRLSIL.

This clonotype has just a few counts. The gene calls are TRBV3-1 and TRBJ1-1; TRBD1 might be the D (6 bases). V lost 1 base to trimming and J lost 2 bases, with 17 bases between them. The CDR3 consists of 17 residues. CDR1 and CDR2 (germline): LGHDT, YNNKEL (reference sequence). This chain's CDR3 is CASSQGRGSRQNTEAFF. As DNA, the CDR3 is TGTGCCAGCAGCCAAGGGAGGGGGTCACGTCAAAACACTGAAGCTTTCTTT.

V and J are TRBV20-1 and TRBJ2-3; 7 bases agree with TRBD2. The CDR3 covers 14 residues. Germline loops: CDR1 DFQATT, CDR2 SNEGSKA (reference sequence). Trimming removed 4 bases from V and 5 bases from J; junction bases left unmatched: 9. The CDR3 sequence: CSANEGGPGDTQYF. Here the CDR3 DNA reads TGCAGTGCTAATGAGGGAGGGCCCGGAGATACGCAGTATTTT.

CDR3 region: CASGKGAGELFF. The CDR3 DNA reads as TGCGCCAGCGGTAAGGGCGCCGGGGAGCTGTTTTTT. The rearrangement uses TRBV5-1 and TRBJ2-2; D gene unclear. Germline V lookup: CDR1 SGHRS, CDR2 YFSETQ. The CDR3 spans 12 residues. Trimming removed 7 bases at V and 6 bases at J, with 10 bases between.

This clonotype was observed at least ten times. DNA of the CDR3: TGTGCCAGCTCACCAGGGATGAACACTGAAGCTTTCTTT. It is translated as CASSPGMNTEAFF. This chain links TRBV18 with TRBJ1-1; D unclear. V was pared by 2 bases and J by 0 bases, with 4 bases between. CDR1 KGHSH and CDR2 LQKENI come from the germline V gene. This CDR3 is built from 13 residues.